The present T cell receptor (beta chain) was sequenced within a study of cytomegalovirus exposure and HLA in healthy donors. Study-wide results and limits: Sequence variants that were highly shared formed a cluster that was likely a sequencing artifact.

A word on this clone: Its antigen is still unknown.

The CDR3 is 15 amino acids. CDR1 SGHAT and CDR2 FQNNGV come from the germline V gene. V was pared by 3 bases and J by 7 bases, with 5 bases of the junction left unmatched. The PCR employed 60 Vbeta primers together with 13 Jbeta primers. Some clones are missing from TCRdb's copy, which holds only in-frame ones; the method was immunoSEQ multiplex PCR. The profile covers approximately 90,000 clones, with over 60% appearing a single time and around 2.9% taken by the ten largest. This receptor was taken from a man aged 40-50 years in good health and CMV-seronegative. The sequenced sample was PBMCs. The rearrangement links TRBV11-2 to TRBJ2-2; TRBD2 matches 10 bases. Written as DNA, the CDR3 is TGTGCCAGCAGCTTGAGCGGGGGGGCAGACGGGGAGCTGTTTTTT. It is translated as CASSLSGGADGELFF.